This T cell receptor beta chain was recorded in a study of OX40 agonist ivuxolimab in advanced cancers. Background on the whole study: Ivuxolimab, which targeted the costimulatory receptor OX40 (CD134), was an agonistic, fully human IgG2 monoclonal antibody. Intravenous ivuxolimab was administered to patients every 2 weeks at six dose levels: 0.01, 0.1, 0.3, 1.5, 3 and 10 mg/kg. Of the roughly 52 patients in dose escalation, 19 had hepatocellular carcinoma, some 15 had melanoma, 9 had renal cell carcinoma and 9 had head and neck cancer. In the dose-escalation cohort, 70% to 90% of patients were male, and the mean age was 60 years with a range of roughly 23 to 79. Prior anti-PD-1, anti-PD-L1 or anti-CTLA-4 therapy was permitted, and roughly two fifths of dose-escalation patients had received checkpoint inhibitors. Partial responses occurred in three dose-escalation patients: two with cutaneous melanoma and one with hepatocellular carcinoma. Peripheral TCRbeta sequencing aimed to test whether ivuxolimab altered TCR sequence diversity and caused clonal T-cell expansion. The paper describes the monotherapy dose-escalation part (N = 52 patients) of the phase I trial of ivuxolimab.

Overall study outcomes, separate from this receptor: After ivuxolimab, expanded clones were on average more numerous among CD8+ T cells than among CD4+ T cells. Low levels of normalized T-cell clonal expansion were also seen in some patients who did not respond. The antigen specificity of the clonally expanded peripheral T cells was not determined. At doses from 0.1 to 3.0 mg/kg, clonal expansion was seen in both CD4+ and CD8+ blood T cells between baseline and week 6. In the 0.1-3.0 mg/kg groups, partial responders had among the lowest normalized peripheral clonal expansion, particularly in CD8+ T cells.

For sequencing of the TCRbeta CDR3 region, genomic DNA was extracted from the sorted cells. TCRbeta CDR3 regions were sequenced using the immunoSEQ Assay. This is the immuneACCESS table as TCRdb keeps it, with only in-frame sequences that have V and J called. A part of the clones is gone; compared with another copy, unresolved V genes explain less than half, and the rest is unexplained. For this sample there are some 35,000 clones; approximately 79% appear just once. The ten largest make up 14% to 15% of the sample. The CDR3 holds 13 amino acids from the cysteine to the phenylalanine. The kept DNA is CDR3 alone, 39 bases in frame from the first base. CDR1 SGHVS and CDR2 FQNEAQ are derived from the germline V gene. Trimming takes 5 bases from V and 2 bases from J, and the germline ends sit 7 bases apart. Patients with a history of autoimmune disease or receiving systemic immunosuppression were excluded from the trial. Peripheral blood for TCR sequencing was drawn from every dose cohort at baseline, at cycle 4 day 1 and at cycle 7 day 1. The samples were drawn from a first-in-human, open-label, multicenter phase I dose-escalation trial of ivuxolimab. Adults with locally advanced or metastatic head and neck squamous cell, hepatocellular, melanoma or renal cell carcinoma were enrolled in the trial. Before TCR sequencing, CD4+ T cells and CD8+ T cells from peripheral blood were sorted into separate populations.

In the case of this clone: It has no known antigen specificity. No much larger clone exists at a distance of one base, and base qualities are not known.

The source of this sequence is an adult with an advanced solid tumor such as melanoma, head and neck, liver or kidney cancer. The source material was CD4+ or CD8+ T cells sorted from blood, sampled in a trial of the OX40 agonist ivuxolimab. This sequence uses TRBV7-8 and TRBJ1-3, with no confident D gene call. The CDR3 here reads CASSPITGNTIYF. The DNA sequence is given as TGTGCCAGCAGCCCTATAACTGGAAACACCATATATTTT.